Sequencing of this T cell receptor (beta chain) was carried out in a study of blood T cell repertoires in COVID-19. For the study at large: The United States, Italy and Spain were the sources of the acute and convalescent COVID-19 samples. Sources were T cells, B-cell-depleted T cells, or PBMCs; the material itself was cDNA or gDNA.

With 2 bases removed from V and 1 base from J, the gap between germline ends came to 14 bases. The CDR3 consists of 16 residues. Germline lookup yields CDR1 SGHTA and CDR2 FQGTGA. Original processing methods: Amplification from reference gene primers served as the basis for estimated nucleated cell counts. The table came from immunoSEQ multiplex PCR; TCRdb's copy has only in-frame clones and leaves some out. Clonal size and the V and J genes are those of that table, whereas D and trimming came from the DNA. The table shows 150,000 or so clones, with about 79% occurring only once. Each recovered donor of Cohort 3 presented with two negative PCRs, clearance, or symptom resolution.

This TCR came from a man aged 45 to 65 who had recovered from COVID-19. Sequencing was carried out using PBMCs or T cells enriched from blood (not recorded which). V gene TRBV7-3 combines with J gene TRBJ1-1; D might be TRBD1 (6 bases). The CDR3 sequence: CASSLWADRRNTEAFF. DNA of the CDR3: TGTGCCAGCAGCTTATGGGCGGACAGAAGGAACACTGAAGCTTTCTTT.